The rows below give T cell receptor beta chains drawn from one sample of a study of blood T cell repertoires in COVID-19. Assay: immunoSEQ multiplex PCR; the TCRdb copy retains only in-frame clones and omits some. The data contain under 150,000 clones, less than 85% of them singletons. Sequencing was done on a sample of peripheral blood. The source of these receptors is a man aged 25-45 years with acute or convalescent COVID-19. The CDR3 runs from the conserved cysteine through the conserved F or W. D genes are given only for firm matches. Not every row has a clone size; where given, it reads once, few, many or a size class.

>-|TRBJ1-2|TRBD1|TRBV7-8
TGTGCCAGCAGCTTGGACAGGGTGGGCTATGGCTACACCTTC
CASSLDRVGYGYTF
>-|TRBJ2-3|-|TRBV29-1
TGCAGCGTCGCCAATAGCGGTTACACAGATACGCAGTATTTT
CSVANSGYTDTQYF
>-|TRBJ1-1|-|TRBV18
TGTGCCAGCTCTCTGGAGGACAGAAAAATTAACACTGAAGCTTTCTTT
CASSLEDRKINTEAFF
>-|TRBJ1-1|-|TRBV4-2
TGTGCCAGCAGCCCACGGGACATGAACACTGAAGCTTTCTTT
CASSPRDMNTEAFF
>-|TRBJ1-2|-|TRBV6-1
TGTGCCAGCAGTGAAGCGGCGGGGCTGGATGGCTACACCTTC
CASSEAAGLDGYTF
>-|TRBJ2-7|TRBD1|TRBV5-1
TGCGCCAGCAGCTTAACTAGCTCTGAGACAGGGGCCTACGAGCAGTACTTC
CASSLTSSETGAYEQYF
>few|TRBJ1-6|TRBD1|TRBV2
TGTGCCAGCAGGACAGGGGCGGATAATTCACCCCTCCACTTT
CASRTGADNSPLHF
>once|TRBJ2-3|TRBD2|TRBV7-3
TGTGCCAGCAGCCCTGGACTAGCGGGAGGGCCTAGCACAGATACGCAGTATTTT
CASSPGLAGGPSTDTQYF
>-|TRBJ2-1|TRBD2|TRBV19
TGTGCCAGTAGTGTACTAGCGGGATCCTACAATGAGCAGTTCTTC
CASSVLAGSYNEQFF
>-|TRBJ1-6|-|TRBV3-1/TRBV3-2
TGTGCCAGCAGCCAAACTAATAATTCACCCCTCCACTTT
CASSQTNNSPLHF
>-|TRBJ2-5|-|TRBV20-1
TGCAGTGGGACAGTACAAGAGACCCAGTACTTC
CSGTVQETQYF
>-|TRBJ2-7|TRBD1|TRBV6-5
TGTGCCAGCAGAAGAACCGGGACAGTCCTCGAGCAGTACTTC
CASRRTGTVLEQYF
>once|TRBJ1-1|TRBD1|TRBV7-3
TGTGCCAGCAGCTCGGACAGGGGGAACACTGAAGCTTTCTTT
CASSSDRGNTEAFF
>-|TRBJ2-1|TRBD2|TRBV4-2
TGTGCCAGCAGCCAAGACGGCGGGGGCTCCTACAATGAGCAGTTCTTC
CASSQDGGGSYNEQFF
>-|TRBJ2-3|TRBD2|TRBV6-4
TGTGCCAGCAGTGACTCCCCAACTAGCGGGGCAGATACGCAGTATTTT
CASSDSPTSGADTQYF
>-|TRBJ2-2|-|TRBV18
TGTGCCAGCTCACTTACCCGGGACAAGGCCTTCGCGAACACCGGGGAGCTGTTTTTT
CASSLTRDKAFANTGELFF
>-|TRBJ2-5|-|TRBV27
TGTGCCAGCAGTTTCGGACAGCATTGGGCCCAGTACTTC
CASSFGQHWAQYF
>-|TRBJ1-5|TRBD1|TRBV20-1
TGCAGTGCTAGTGGCGGACAGGGCGATTATAGCAATCAGCCCCAGCATTTT
CSASGGQGDYSNQPQHF
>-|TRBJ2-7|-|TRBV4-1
TGCGCCAGCAGCCAAGGCTCGCACAGCCAGTACGAGCAGTACTTC
CASSQGSHSQYEQYF
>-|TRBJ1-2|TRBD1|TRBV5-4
TGTGCCAGCAGCTTGTTGATTGTCCCAGGGGGCCGGTATGGCTACACCTTC
CASSLLIVPGGRYGYTF
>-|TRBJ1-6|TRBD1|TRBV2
TGTGCCAGCAGTGCGGGACAGGCGAATTCACCCCTCCACTTT
CASSAGQANSPLHF
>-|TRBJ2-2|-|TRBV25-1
TGTGCCAGCAGTGATTTTATGGACCAGGGGAACACCGGGGAGCTGTTTTTT
CASSDFMDQGNTGELFF
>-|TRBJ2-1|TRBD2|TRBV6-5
TGTGCCAGCAGCGTGACTAGCGGGGGATACAATGAGCAGTTCTTC
CASSVTSGGYNEQFF
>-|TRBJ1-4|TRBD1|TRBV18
TGTGCCAGCTCACGACAGGGGGCAACTAATGAAAAACTGTTTTTT
CASSRQGATNEKLFF
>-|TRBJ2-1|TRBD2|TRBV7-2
TGTGCCAGCAGCTCGGTCAGCGGGGGGTACAATGAGCAGTTCTTC
CASSSVSGGYNEQFF
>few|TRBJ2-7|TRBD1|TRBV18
TGTGCCAGCTCACCAAAGGACAGGGGGCTTGTGAGCGAGCAGTACTTC
CASSPKDRGLVSEQYF
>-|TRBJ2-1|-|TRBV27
TGTGCCAGCAGTTTAGGTAGCGCAAATGAGCAGTTCTTC
CASSLGSANEQFF
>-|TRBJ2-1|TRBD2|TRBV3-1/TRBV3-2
TGTGCCAGCAGCCAAGATTTGTGGCTAGCGGGAGGAAAATACAATGAGCAGTTCTTC
CASSQDLWLAGGKYNEQFF
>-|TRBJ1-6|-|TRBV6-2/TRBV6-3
TGTGCCAGCAGCAACAGGAATTCACCCCTCCACTTT
CASSNRNSPLHF
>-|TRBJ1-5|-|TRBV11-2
TGTGCCAGCAGCTTAGGGGGGGGCAATCAGCCCCAGCATTTT
CASSLGGGNQPQHF
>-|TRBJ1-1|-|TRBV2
TGTGCCAGCAGGGTATATTCGGGCACTGAAGCTTTCTTT
CASRVYSGTEAFF
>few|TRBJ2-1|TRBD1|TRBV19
TGTGCCAGTAGTACCGGGACAGGGGCGGCGGGCTACAATGAGCAGTTCTTC
CASSTGTGAAGYNEQFF
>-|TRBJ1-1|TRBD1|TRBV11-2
TGTGCCAGCAGCTTTCTACAGGGGGCGCGGACTGAAGCTTTCTTT
CASSFLQGARTEAFF
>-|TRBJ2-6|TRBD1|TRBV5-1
TGCGCCAGCATACCGGGGGACAGGCTCAGCTCTGGGGCCAACGTCCTGACTTTC
CASIPGDRLSSGANVLTF
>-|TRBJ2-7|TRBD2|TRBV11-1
TGTGCCAGCAGCTTAGCGAGGAGCGGGGGGGCTTCTGAGCAGTACTTC
CASSLARSGGASEQYF
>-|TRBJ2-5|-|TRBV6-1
TGTGCCAGCAGTGATACAGGCCCCAGAGAGACCCAGTACTTC
CASSDTGPRETQYF